This T cell receptor beta chain was profiled in a study of CD8 T cells in Susac syndrome (dated by TCRdb to the late 2010s). Looking at the study overall: Repertoire sequencing was used to test whether CD8+ T cell activation and differentiation in Susac syndrome was antigen driven.

Overall study outcomes, separate from this receptor: The TCR sequencing and HLA analysis was acknowledged to have included a relatively small number of individuals.

RNA was extracted using the RNeasy kit, and roughly 0.45 to 1 microgram was reverse transcribed with random hexamers. The immunoSEQ multiplex PCR assay, which covers 54 Vbeta and 13 Jbeta segments, was used to amplify TCR beta CDR3 regions. PCR amplification bias was corrected by using a synthetic template baseline for primer optimization and computational correction. The study's own analysis went as follows. Reads were annotated to V, D and J genes according to IMGT and were analyzed with immunoSEQ Analyzer, with only productive sequences retained. To calculate clonality, Shannon entropy was normalized by log2 of the number of productive unique sequences and then subtracted from one. For each patient and control, public and private clones were evaluated within the 100 most prevalent clones. Susac-specific clones were defined as absent from healthy and MS cohorts, approximately 1,000 published viral clones and other ImmuneACCESS disease sequences. TCRdb reprocessed the public reads (quality trimming at Q25 with fastp, clone calling with MiXCR) and kept in-frame beta chains. Entries that share a CDR3 protein sequence are merged under the most common genes and DNA. What appears here as the V and J calls and clone size reflects TCRdb's work, not the paper's. The sample data list approximately 170,000 distinct CDR3 sequences, and just over 90% of these were observed just once. More than 0.07% of the sample rests with the top ten.

High-throughput TCR beta sequencing profiled peripheral blood CD8+ and CD4+ T cells from healthy donors, Susac syndrome patients and multiple sclerosis patients. Healthy donors were included as age- and sex-matched controls. Bulk CD8+ and CD4+ T cells were purified by magnetic negative isolation, while CD8+ TEMRA cells were enriched using FACS. Blood was drawn into EDTA tubes, processed within 24 hours, and PBMCs were isolated by density gradient centrifugation. PBMCs intended for TCR sequencing were frozen in liquid nitrogen and were later thawed in a 37 degrees C water bath. A purity of at least 90% was achieved for sorted or isolated CD4+, CD8+ and CD8+ TEMRA cells. Worth noting for this clonotype: Its cognate antigen has yet to be identified. No base-level quality is on record; no much larger clone is a single base apart.

The sample comprised CD4+ T cells from PBMCs. The TCR was taken from a human donor in good health.

In nucleotide form, the sequence is TGTGCCAGCAGCACAGGGGGCACCGGGGAGCTGTTTTTT. Its protein product is CASSTGGTGELFF. The V and J genes are TRBV7-8 and TRBJ2-2; 8 bases in the junction line up with TRBD1. Measured from the cysteine to the phenylalanine, the CDR3 is 13 residues long. The DNA shown is the 39-base CDR3, in frame from base 1. CDR1 and CDR2, per the germline V gene, are SGHVS and FQNEAQ. Germline trimming amounts to 5 bases on V and 4 bases on J, with 0 as the count of junction bases outside the gene matches.